This T cell receptor beta chain was sequenced during a study of siplizumab effects on memory and regulatory T cells (dated by TCRdb to the late 2010s). With regard to the full study: The study examined how the anti-CD2 antibody siplizumab affects alloreactive T-cell subsets in allogeneic mixed lymphocyte reactions built from human PBMCs.

Libraries were prepared through the immunoSEQ multiplex PCR assay. About 9.1 x 10^4 TCR templates per sample were assayed on the deep sequencing platform. Genomic DNA extracted from sorted T cells was used for TCRbeta CDR3 sequencing. The authors processed their data as follows. The R programming language was used for clonal analysis of the TCRbeta CDR3 data. Alloreactive CD4+ and CD8+ clones were defined by comparing unstimulated samples with post-reaction CFSE-low samples. Regulatory or non-regulatory origin of alloreactive CD4+ clones was assigned by matching sequences to the sorted unstimulated Treg and non-Treg repertoires. This immuneACCESS table, as held by TCRdb, lists in-frame sequences with V and J called but not all clones. Of the missing ones, under half trace to an unresolved V gene in checked studies; the others have no known cause. V, J and clone size were drawn from that table, and D and trimming were deduced from the DNA. Across this sample there are roughly 68,000 clones, with approximately 97% seen only once. The top ten clonotypes cover about 0.1% of the sample.

Concerning this clone itself: The specificity of this receptor is unknown. No quality values exist for individual bases; no much larger clone is one base distant.

Here is what the overall study found, with its caveats: Whether proliferating Tregs from siplizumab cultures were suppressive was not functionally confirmed. Compared with memory T cells, unstimulated naive T cells appeared more diverse, and naive cells seemed to make a substantial contribution to the alloresponse. Among mappable alloreactive CD4+ clones, the Treg-derived fraction averaged approximately 66% with siplizumab versus 26.9% in control reactions. Siplizumab significantly reduced the cumulative frequency of alloreactive sequences traceable to unstimulated CD4+ memory T cells. A naive or memory phenotype could not be assigned to roughly 80-95% of proliferating CD4+ or CD8+ clones. Because sequences at frequencies below about 10^-5 were poorly captured, only a minor fraction of alloreactive clones could be mapped back to unstimulated subsets.

In three donor pairs, further sequencing was done on unstimulated CD8+ naive, CD4+ memory, CD8+ TEMRA, CD4+ naive and CD8+ effector memory subsets. TCRbeta CDR3 sequencing was performed on sorted unstimulated T cells and on proliferating T cells recovered from mixed lymphocyte reactions. Fresh whole blood from some ten HLA-typed healthy donors was used as the source from which PBMCs were isolated. CDR1 is given as SEHNR and CDR2 as FQNEAQ, both from the germline V gene (reference sequence). Trimming accounts for 4 bases at V and 4 bases at J, while the number of junction bases matched to no gene is 5. The CDR3 starts with the cysteine, ends with the phenylalanine, and has 14 residues. Only the CDR3 portion is preserved as DNA: 42 bases, with reading frame beginning at the first base.

The TCR sequence derives from a human donor in good health. The receptor chain draws on TRBV7-9 and TRBJ2-7; the junction holds 9 bases that match TRBD2. Sequenced sample: naive CD8+ T cells sorted from blood. In the paper's terms, the cell subset or site label means: unstimulated naive T cells. Here is the DNA: TGTGCCAGCAGCTCAGCGGGGGGTCAGTACGAGCAGTACTTC. It translates as CASSSAGGQYEQYF.